Each of the 5 T cell receptor beta chains below was sequenced from the same sample in a study of cytomegalovirus exposure and HLA in healthy donors. PCR primers comprised 60 Vbeta and 13 Jbeta primers. Repertoires were generated with immunoSEQ multiplex PCR, while TCRdb's copy carries only in-frame clones and drops some. The sample has roughly 100,000 clones; 75% to 90% are singletons. Input material: PBMCs. The receptors originated from a man under 40 in good health and CMV-seronegative.

The chain uses TRBV9 and TRBJ2-5, with TRBD2 as a possible D gene (7 bases). Between the trimmed V and J ends, which lost 0 bases and 4 bases, there was a span of 22 bases. Per germline, CDR1 SGDLS and CDR2 YYNGEE. The CDR3 is 18 residues long. The CDR3 bases are TGTGCCAGCAGCGTAGAGGCAGGGAGGGGGATTCTAAGAGAGACCCAGTACTTC. Amino acid sequence: CASSVEAGRGILRETQYF.

The chain combines TRBV13 with TRBJ2-7; TRBD1 is a possible D gene (6 bases). The CDR3 is 15 amino acids. V lost 4 bases and J 1 base, leaving 14 bases between the germline ends. Germline CDR1 and CDR2: PRHDT and FYEKMQ (reference sequence). The CDR3 reads CASSSQGGGSYEQYF. The CDR3 DNA is TGTGCCAGCAGCTCACAGGGTGGAGGATCCTACGAGCAGTACTTC.

The chain joins TRBV7-9 to TRBJ1-1; D is ambiguous. Trimming took off 5 bases at V and 3 bases at J, with 13 bases between the two ends. CDR3 length: 14 residues. Germline lookup yields CDR1 SEHNR and CDR2 FQNEAQ (reference sequence). CDR3 protein: CASSPQLGYTEAFF. CDR3 nucleotide sequence: TGTGCCAGCAGCCCCCAACTCGGGTACACTGAAGCTTTCTTT.

The chain links TRBV5-6 to TRBJ2-3; tentative D call: TRBD1 (7 bases). There are 16 residues in the CDR3. The germline V and J ends were trimmed by 1 base and 8 bases, with 20 bases remaining between them. Germline-derived CDR1 and CDR2 are SGHDT and YYEEEE. The CDR3 DNA reads TGTGCCAGCAGCTTGTTCCAGGGGGGATTAGTCGGTACGCAGTATTTT. This encodes CASSLFQGGLVGTQYF.

CDR3 DNA: TGCGCCAGCAGCTTTTACAGTTTAGGGACTTCACCCTACGAGCAGTACTTC. It encodes CASSFYSLGTSPYEQYF. The rearrangement links TRBV5-1 to TRBJ2-7; TRBD2 is a possible D gene (6 bases). In germline, CDR1 is SGHRS, CDR2 YFSETQ. The CDR3 runs to 17 residues. The V end lost 2 bases, the J end lost 2 bases, and 20 bases lay between the germline ends.